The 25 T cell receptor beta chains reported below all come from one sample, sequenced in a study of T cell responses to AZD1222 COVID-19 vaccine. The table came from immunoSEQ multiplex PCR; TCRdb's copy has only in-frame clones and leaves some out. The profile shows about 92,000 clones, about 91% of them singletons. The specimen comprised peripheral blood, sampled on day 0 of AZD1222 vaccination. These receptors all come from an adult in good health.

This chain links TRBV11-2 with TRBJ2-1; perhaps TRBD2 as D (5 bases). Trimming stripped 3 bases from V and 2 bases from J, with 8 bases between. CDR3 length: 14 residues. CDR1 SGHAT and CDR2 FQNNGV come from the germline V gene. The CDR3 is CASSFPGTYNEQFF. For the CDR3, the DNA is TGTGCCAGCAGCTTCCCGGGAACCTACAATGAGCAGTTCTTC.

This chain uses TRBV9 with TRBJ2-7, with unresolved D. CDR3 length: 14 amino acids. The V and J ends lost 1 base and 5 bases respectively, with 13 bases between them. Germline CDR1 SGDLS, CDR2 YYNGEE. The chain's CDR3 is CASSVLSGPDEQYF. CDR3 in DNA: TGTGCCAGCAGCGTATTGTCCGGACCGGACGAGCAGTACTTC.

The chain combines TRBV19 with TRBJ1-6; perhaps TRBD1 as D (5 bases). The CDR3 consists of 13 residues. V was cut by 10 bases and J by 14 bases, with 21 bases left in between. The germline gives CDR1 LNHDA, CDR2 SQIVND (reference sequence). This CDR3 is CATRDPADSSLHF. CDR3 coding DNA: TGTGCCACCAGGGATCCGGCAGACTCTTCCCTCCACTTT.

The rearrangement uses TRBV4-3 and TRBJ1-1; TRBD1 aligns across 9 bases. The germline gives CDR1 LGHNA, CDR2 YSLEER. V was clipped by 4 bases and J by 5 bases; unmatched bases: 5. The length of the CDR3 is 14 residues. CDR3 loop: CASSPDRGWTEAFF. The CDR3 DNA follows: TGCGCCAGCAGCCCAGACAGGGGGTGGACTGAAGCTTTCTTT.

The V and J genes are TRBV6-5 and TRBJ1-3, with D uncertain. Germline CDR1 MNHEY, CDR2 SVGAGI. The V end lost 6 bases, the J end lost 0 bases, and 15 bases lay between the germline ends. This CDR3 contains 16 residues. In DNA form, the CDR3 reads TGTGCCAGCAGCTACGACTACGGAAGCTCTGGAAACACCATATATTTT. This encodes CASSYDYGSSGNTIYF.

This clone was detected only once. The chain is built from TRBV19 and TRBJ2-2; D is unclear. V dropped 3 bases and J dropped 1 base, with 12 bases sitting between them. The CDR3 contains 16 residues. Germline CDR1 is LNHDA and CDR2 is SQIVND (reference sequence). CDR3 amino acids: CASSIPRTWNTGELFF. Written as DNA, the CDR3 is TGTGCCAGTAGTATTCCGCGTACCTGGAACACCGGGGAGCTGTTTTTT.

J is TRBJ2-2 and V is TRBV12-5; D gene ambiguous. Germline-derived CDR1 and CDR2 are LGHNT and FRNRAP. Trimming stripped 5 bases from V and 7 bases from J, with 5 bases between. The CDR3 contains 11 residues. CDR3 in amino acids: CASGPSGELFF. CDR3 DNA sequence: TGTGCTAGTGGTCCAAGCGGGGAGCTGTTTTTT.

CDR3 in DNA: TGCGCCACCCGGCAGGGAGCCGATGAGCAGTTCTTC. Its protein product is CATRQGADEQFF. The rearrangement links TRBV5-1 to TRBJ2-1; the D call may be TRBD1 or TRBD2 (5 bases each). In germline, CDR1 is SGHRS, CDR2 YFSETQ. The CDR3 has 12 amino acids. With 9 bases removed from V and 8 bases from J, the gap between germline ends came to 15 bases. Full variable domain (missing parts from reference TRBV5-1 and TRBJ2-1): KAGVTQTPRYLIKTRGQQVTLSCSPISGHRSVSWYQQTPGQGLQFLFEYFSETQRNKGNFPGRFSGRQFSNSRSEMNVSTLELGDSALYLCATRQGADEQFFGPGTRLTVL.

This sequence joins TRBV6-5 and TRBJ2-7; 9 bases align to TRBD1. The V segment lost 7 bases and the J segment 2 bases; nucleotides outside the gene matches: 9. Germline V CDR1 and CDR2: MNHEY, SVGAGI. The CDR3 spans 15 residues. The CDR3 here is CASTRPGQGTYEQYF. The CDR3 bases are TGTGCCAGCACCCGACCCGGACAGGGGACCTACGAGCAGTACTTC.

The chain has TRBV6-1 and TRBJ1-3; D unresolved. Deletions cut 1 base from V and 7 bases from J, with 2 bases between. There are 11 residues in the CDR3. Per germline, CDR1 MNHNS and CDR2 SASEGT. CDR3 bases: TGTGCCAGCAGTGAAGGGAACACCATATATTTT. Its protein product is CASSEGNTIYF.

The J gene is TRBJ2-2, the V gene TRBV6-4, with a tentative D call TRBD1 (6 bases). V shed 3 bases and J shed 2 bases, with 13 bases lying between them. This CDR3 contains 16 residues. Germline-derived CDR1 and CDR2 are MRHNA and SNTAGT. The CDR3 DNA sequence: TGTGCCAGCAGTGATGGTCAGGGGTTCAACACCGGGGAGCTGTTTTTT. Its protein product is CASSDGQGFNTGELFF.

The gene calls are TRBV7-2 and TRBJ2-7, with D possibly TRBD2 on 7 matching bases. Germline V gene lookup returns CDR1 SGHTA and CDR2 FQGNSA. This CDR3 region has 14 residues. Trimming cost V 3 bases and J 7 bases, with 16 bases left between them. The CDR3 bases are TGTGCCAGCAGCTTTACCGGGGGGCCGGGGGAGCAGTACTTC. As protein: CASSFTGGPGEQYF. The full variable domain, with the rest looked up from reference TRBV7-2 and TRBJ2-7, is GAGVSQSPSNKVTEKGKDVELRCDPISGHTALYWYRQSLGQGLEFLIYFQGNSAPDKSGLPSDRFSAERTGGSVSTLTIQRTQQEDSAVYLCASSFTGGPGEQYFGPGTRLTVT.

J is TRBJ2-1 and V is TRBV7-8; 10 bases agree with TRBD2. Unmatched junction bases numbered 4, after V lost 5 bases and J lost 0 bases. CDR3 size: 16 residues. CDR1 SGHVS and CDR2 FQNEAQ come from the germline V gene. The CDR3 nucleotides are TGTGCCAGCAGCGCACCTAGCGGGAGCTCCTACAATGAGCAGTTCTTC. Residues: CASSAPSGSSYNEQFF.

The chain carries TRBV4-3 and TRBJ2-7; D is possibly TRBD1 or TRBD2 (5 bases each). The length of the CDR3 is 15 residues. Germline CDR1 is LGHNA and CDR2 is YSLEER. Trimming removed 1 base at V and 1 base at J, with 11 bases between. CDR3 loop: CASSQVGDQSYEQYF. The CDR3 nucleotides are TGCGCCAGCAGCCAAGTGGGGGACCAATCCTACGAGCAGTACTTC.

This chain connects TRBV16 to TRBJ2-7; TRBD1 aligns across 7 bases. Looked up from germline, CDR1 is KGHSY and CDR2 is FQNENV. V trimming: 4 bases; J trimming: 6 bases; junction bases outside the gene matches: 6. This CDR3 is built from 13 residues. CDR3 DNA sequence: TGTGCCAGCAGCCCGCAGTCAGGGGGCGAGCAGTACTTC. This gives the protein CASSPQSGGEQYF.

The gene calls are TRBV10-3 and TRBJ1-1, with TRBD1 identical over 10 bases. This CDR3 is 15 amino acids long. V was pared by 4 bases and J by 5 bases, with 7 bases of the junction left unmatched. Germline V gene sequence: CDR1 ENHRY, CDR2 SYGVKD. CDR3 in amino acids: CAISASGTGATEAFF. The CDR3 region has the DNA TGTGCCATCAGTGCTTCCGGGACAGGGGCAACTGAAGCTTTCTTT.

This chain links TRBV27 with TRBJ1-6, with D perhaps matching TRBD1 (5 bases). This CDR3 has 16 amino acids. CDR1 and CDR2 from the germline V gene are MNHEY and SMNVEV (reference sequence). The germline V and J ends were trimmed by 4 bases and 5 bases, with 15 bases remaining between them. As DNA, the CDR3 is TGTGCCAGCAGTTCATACGACGCGGGGGATAATTCACCCCTCCACTTT. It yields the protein CASSSYDAGDNSPLHF.

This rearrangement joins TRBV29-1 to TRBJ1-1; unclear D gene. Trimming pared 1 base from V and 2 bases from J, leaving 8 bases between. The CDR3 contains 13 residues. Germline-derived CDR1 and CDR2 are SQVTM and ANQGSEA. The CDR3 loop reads CSVEAELNTEAFF. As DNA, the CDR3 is TGCAGCGTTGAAGCGGAACTTAACACTGAAGCTTTCTTT. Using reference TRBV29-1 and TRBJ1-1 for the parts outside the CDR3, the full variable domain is SAVISQKPSRDICQRGTSLTIQCQVDSQVTMMFWYRQQPGQSLTLIATANQGSEATYESGFVIDKFPISRPNLTFSTLTVSNMSPEDSSIYLCSVEAELNTEAFFGQGTRLTVV.

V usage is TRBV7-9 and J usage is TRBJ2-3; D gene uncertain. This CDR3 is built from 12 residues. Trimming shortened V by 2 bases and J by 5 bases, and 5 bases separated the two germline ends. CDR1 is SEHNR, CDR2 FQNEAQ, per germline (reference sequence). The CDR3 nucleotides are TGTGCCAGCAGCTTAACGGGAGATACGCAGTATTTT. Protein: CASSLTGDTQYF.

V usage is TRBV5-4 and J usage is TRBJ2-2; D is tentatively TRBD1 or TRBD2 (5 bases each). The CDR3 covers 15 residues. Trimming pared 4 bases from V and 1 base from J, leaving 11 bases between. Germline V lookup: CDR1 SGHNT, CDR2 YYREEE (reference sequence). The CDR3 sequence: CASSRGTGNTGELFF. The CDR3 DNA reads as TGTGCCAGCAGCCGTGGGACGGGGAACACCGGGGAGCTGTTTTTT.

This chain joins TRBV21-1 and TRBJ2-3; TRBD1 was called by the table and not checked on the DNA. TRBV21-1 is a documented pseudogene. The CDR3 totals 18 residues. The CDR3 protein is CASSKVGLRATSTDTQYF. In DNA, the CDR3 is TGTGCCAGCAGCAAAGTGGGCCTCAGGGCAACTAGCACAGATACGCAGTATTTT.

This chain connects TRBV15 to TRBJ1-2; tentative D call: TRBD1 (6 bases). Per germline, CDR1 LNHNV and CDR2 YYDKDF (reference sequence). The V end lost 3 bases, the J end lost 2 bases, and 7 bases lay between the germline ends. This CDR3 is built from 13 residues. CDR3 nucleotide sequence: TGTGCCACCAGCAGTACAGGGAACTATGGCTACACCTTC. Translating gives CATSSTGNYGYTF.

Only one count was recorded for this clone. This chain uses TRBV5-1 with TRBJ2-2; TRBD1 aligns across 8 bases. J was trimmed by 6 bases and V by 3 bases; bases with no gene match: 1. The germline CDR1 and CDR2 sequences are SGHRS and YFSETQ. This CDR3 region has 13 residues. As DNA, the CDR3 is TGCGCCAGCAGCTCACAGGGGGCCGGGGAGCTGTTTTTT. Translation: CASSSQGAGELFF.

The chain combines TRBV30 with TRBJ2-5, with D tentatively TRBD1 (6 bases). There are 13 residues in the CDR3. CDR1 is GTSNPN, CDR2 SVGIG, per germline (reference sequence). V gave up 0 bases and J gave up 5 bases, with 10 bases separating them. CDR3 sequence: CAWSVGGGETQYF. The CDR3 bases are TGTGCCTGGAGTGTTGGGGGCGGCGAGACCCAGTACTTC.

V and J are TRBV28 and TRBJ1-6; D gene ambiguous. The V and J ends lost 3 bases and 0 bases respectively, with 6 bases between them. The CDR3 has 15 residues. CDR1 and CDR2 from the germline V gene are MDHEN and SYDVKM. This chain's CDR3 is CASSLGSSYNSPLHF. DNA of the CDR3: TGTGCCAGCAGTTTGGGGAGCTCCTATAATTCACCCCTCCACTTT. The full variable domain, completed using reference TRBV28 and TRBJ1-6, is DVKVTQSSRYLVKRTGEKVFLECVQDMDHENMFWYRQDPGLGLRLIYFSYDVKMKEKGDIPEGYSVSREKKERFSLILESASTNQTSMYLCASSLGSSYNSPLHFGNGTRLTVT.